This entry is about one T cell receptor (beta chain). The PCR made use of 60 Vbeta and 13 Jbeta primers. The method was immunoSEQ multiplex PCR; TCRdb's version includes in-frame clones alone and lacks a portion of them. The data hold approximately 290,000 clones, with about 80% observed a single time. The V gene lost 5 bases and the J gene lost 4 bases, with 19 bases spanning the gap. Germline V gives CDR1 SSHAT, CDR2 FNYEAQ (reference sequence). The CDR3 consists of 16 residues. This sample is part of a study of cytomegalovirus exposure and HLA in healthy donors. At the level of the study: In an earlier analysis, approximately 120 million unique TCR beta sequences were found from some 180 million T cells. HLA-typed donors were the source of about 90 million unique TCRs held in an early data release.

The TCR originated in a girl aged 2 to 9 in good health and CMV-seronegative. The specimen was PBMCs. The V call is TRBV7-7, the J call TRBJ2-3, with TRBD2 as a possible D gene (6 bases). CDR3 coding DNA: TGTGCCAGCAGCCCAACCTTTGGGGGGAGGTCAGATACGCAGTATTTT. It translates to CASSPTFGGRSDTQYF.